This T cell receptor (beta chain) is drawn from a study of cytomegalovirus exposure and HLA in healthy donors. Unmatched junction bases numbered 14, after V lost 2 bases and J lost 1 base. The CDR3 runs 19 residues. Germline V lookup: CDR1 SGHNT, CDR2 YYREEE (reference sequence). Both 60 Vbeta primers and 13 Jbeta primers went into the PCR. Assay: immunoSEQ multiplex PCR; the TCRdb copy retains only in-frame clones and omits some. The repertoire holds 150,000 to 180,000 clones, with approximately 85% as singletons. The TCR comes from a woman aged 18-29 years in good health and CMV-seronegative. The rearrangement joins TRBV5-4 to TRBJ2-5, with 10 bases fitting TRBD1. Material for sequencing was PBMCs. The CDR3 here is CASSLTPGTGATTQETQYF. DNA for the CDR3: TGTGCCAGCAGCTTAACACCCGGGACAGGGGCCACAACCCAAGAGACCCAGTACTTC.